This T cell receptor (beta chain) was sequenced for a study of blood T cell repertoires in COVID-19. For the study at large: PBMCs, B-cell-depleted T cells, or T cells provided the cDNA or gDNA that made up the material.

Only in-frame clones appear in the TCRdb table, and some are missing; sequencing was by immunoSEQ multiplex PCR. Seen here are about 97,000 clones, about 89% observed once, and the top ten hold less than 20%. Germline CDR1 and CDR2: SGHTA and FQGTGA. The trim removed 5 bases at V and 4 bases at J, leaving 5 bases unmatched. The CDR3 runs 15 residues. The sequence was collected from a human donor in a cohort sampled during active COVID-19. Input material: peripheral blood. The chain recombines TRBV7-3 with TRBJ2-1; 10 bases align to TRBD2. CDR3 sequence (DNA): TGTGCCAGCAGCCCGACTAGCGGGTTTTACAATGAGCAGTTCTTC. It encodes CASSPTSGFYNEQFF.